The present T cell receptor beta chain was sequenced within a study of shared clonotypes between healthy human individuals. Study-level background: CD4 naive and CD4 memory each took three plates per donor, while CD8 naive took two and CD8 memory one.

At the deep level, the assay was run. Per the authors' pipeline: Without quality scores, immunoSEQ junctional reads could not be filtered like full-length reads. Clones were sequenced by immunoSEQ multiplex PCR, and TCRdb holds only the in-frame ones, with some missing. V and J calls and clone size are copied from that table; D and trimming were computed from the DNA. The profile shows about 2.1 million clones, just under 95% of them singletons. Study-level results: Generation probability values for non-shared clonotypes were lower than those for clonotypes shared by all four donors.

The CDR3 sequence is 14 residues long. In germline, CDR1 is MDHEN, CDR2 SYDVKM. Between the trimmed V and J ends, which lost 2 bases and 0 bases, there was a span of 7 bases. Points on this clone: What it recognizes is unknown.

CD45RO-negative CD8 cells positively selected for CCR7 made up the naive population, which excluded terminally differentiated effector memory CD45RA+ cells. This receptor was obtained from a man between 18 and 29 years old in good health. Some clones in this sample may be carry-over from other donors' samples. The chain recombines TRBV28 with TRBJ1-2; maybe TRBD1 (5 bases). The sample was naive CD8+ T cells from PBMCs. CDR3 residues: CASSLGTANYGYTF. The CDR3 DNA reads TGTGCCAGCAGTTTAGGGACGGCTAACTATGGCTACACCTTC.